One and the same sample provided the 22 T cell receptor beta chains below, sequenced in a study of T cell responses to AZD1222 COVID-19 vaccine. Produced via immunoSEQ multiplex PCR; TCRdb's table is partial and in-frame only. The repertoire holds around 110,000 clones, with under 90% as singletons. The sample was peripheral blood, taken on day 0 of AZD1222 vaccination. These receptors all stem from an adult in good health.

This clone was seen a single time. This chain uses TRBV24-1 with TRBJ1-2; tentatively, D is TRBD1 (6 bases). V lost 5 bases to trimming and J lost 0 bases, with 9 bases between them. The CDR3 is 14 amino acids. Germline V gene sequence: CDR1 KGHDR, CDR2 SFDVKD. The CDR3 bases are TGTGCCACCAGTGCGGGGGCGGCTAACTATGGCTACACCTTC. The encoded protein is CATSAGAANYGYTF.

This clone was detected once. The V and J genes are TRBV27 and TRBJ1-2; D uncertain. The CDR3 extends over 13 amino acids. V shed 5 bases and J shed 8 bases, with 15 bases lying between them. Germline V gene sequence: CDR1 MNHEY, CDR2 SMNVEV (reference sequence). The CDR3 nucleotides read TGTGCCAGCAGTGAAGGGCGTAGGAGAGGCTACACCTTC. Protein product: CASSEGRRRGYTF.

J is TRBJ1-5 and V is TRBV7-7; the D gene is possibly TRBD1 (6 bases). The CDR3 runs to 13 residues. CDR1 is SSHAT and CDR2 is FNYEAQ in the germline V gene (reference sequence). Trimming removed 1 base from V and 5 bases from J, with 6 bases in between. CDR3 sequence reads: CASSLDRDQPQHF. The CDR3 nucleotides read TGTGCCAGCAGCTTAGACAGGGATCAGCCCCAGCATTTT.

The chain recombines TRBV12-3 or TRBV12-4 with TRBJ1-5, with D possibly being TRBD1 (5 bases). V shed 6 bases and J shed 5 bases, with 11 bases lying between them. The CDR3 has 13 residues. CDR3 DNA: TGTGCCAGCAGCCAGACAGCGGATCAGCCCCAGCATTTT. Translated, it gives CASSQTADQPQHF.

The chain couples TRBV20-1 to TRBJ1-2; TRBD1 matches 8 bases. Germline V gives CDR1 DFQATT, CDR2 SNEGSKA (reference sequence). This CDR3 region has 14 residues. The V and J ends lost 3 bases and 6 bases, in that order; junction bases with no gene match: 9. This CDR3 is CSASPTGGMDGYTF. CDR3 sequence (DNA): TGCAGTGCTAGTCCTACAGGGGGTATGGATGGCTACACCTTC.

The chain combines TRBV5-1 with TRBJ1-1; D unclear. This CDR3 comprises 18 residues. V lost 7 bases to trimming and J lost 0 bases, with 25 bases between them. Germline V gene data show CDR1 as SGHRS and CDR2 as YFSETQ. CDR3 in amino acids: CASANLFSGVPLNTEAFF. CDR3 in DNA: TGCGCCAGCGCAAATCTCTTCTCGGGAGTACCTCTGAACACTGAAGCTTTCTTT.

This chain connects TRBV7-9 to TRBJ2-5; a possible D gene is TRBD1 (6 bases). CDR1 is SEHNR, CDR2 FQNEAQ, per germline (reference sequence). This CDR3 spans 14 amino acids. Trimming removed 5 bases from V and 3 bases from J, with 13 bases in between. The CDR3: CASSPARGKETQYF. The CDR3 DNA follows: TGTGCCAGCAGCCCCGCCAGGGGAAAAGAGACCCAGTACTTC.

The CDR3 sequence is CASSPRTGGGSPLHF. In nucleotides, the CDR3 is TGTGCCAGCAGTCCCCGGACAGGGGGGGGGTCACCCCTCCACTTT. The V gene is TRBV28, the J gene TRBJ1-6; 10 bases line up with TRBD1. The V and J ends lost 5 bases and 10 bases, in that order; junction bases with no gene match: 8. The germline V gene encodes CDR1 MDHEN and CDR2 SYDVKM. This CDR3 is built from 15 residues. The complete variable domain, with remaining parts taken from reference TRBV28 and TRBJ1-6, reads DVKVTQSSRYLVKRTGEKVFLECVQDMDHENMFWYRQDPGLGLRLIYFSYDVKMKEKGDIPEGYSVSREKKERFSLILESASTNQTSMYLCASSPRTGGGSPLHFGNGTRLTVT.

The rearrangement uses TRBV9 and TRBJ2-7; 10 nucleotides align to TRBD1. From germline, CDR1 is SGDLS and CDR2 YYNGEE. This CDR3 is 16 amino acids long. J gave up 0 bases and V 3 bases, and 6 bases lay outside the gene matches. Written as DNA, the CDR3 is TGTGCCAGCAGCGGGTGGGACAGGGGATCCTCCTACGAGCAGTACTTC. Protein sequence: CASSGWDRGSSYEQYF.

The rearrangement uses TRBV5-1 and TRBJ1-1; TRBD1 aligns across 11 bases. Germline assignment: CDR1 SGHRS and CDR2 YFSETQ. V was clipped by 4 bases and J by 4 bases; unmatched bases: 9. This CDR3 comprises 16 residues. The CDR3 region is CASSTGQGGLGTEAFF. The CDR3 DNA reads as TGCGCCAGCAGCACGGGACAGGGGGGATTGGGCACTGAAGCTTTCTTT.

The chain employs TRBV12-5 and TRBJ2-1, with 8 nucleotides matching TRBD2. The CDR3 extends over 16 amino acids. The germline gives CDR1 LGHNT, CDR2 FRNRAP. The ends lost 5 bases at V and 4 bases at J; junction bases unmatched: 10. The DNA of the CDR3 is TGTGCTAGTGGTCCACAAGACGGGAGGGGGTACAATGAGCAGTTCTTC. Protein: CASGPQDGRGYNEQFF.

The rearrangement uses TRBV13 and TRBJ2-1, with D unclear. The CDR3 runs to 15 residues. The germline CDR1 and CDR2 sequences are PRHDT and FYEKMQ (reference sequence). Trimming removed 5 bases at V and 6 bases at J, with 17 bases between. CDR3 nucleotides: TGTGCCAGCAGCCCCCACCCTCGTGGTTCCAATGAGCAGTTCTTC. This sequence encodes CASSPHPRGSNEQFF.

CDR3 DNA sequence: TGTGCCAGTAGTGCGCCTAGCGGACTTGAGACCCAGTACTTC. Protein: CASSAPSGLETQYF. The rearrangement links TRBV19 to TRBJ2-5; TRBD2 agrees at 7 bases. V was pared by 5 bases and J by 5 bases, with 8 bases of the junction left unmatched. The CDR3 is made up of 14 amino acids. CDR1 LNHDA and CDR2 SQIVND come from the germline V gene (reference sequence).

The V call is TRBV3-1 (or the pseudogene TRBV3-2), the J call TRBJ1-1; maybe TRBD1 (6 bases). The CDR3 consists of 15 residues. Germline V gives CDR1 LGHDT, CDR2 YNNKEL (reference sequence). Trimming removed 2 bases at V and 7 bases at J, with 17 bases between. The CDR3 here is CASSQRGGGPGEAFF. The CDR3 DNA is TGTGCCAGCAGCCAACGAGGAGGGGGACCTGGTGAAGCTTTCTTT.

The chain couples TRBV7-2 to TRBJ1-5; tentatively, D is TRBD1 (5 bases). Germline CDR1 and CDR2: SGHTA and FQGNSA. This CDR3 has 15 residues. V lost 3 bases, J lost 4 bases, and 13 bases lay in between. CDR3 region: CASSFQGERNQPQHF. The DNA of the CDR3 is TGTGCCAGCAGCTTTCAGGGCGAGAGGAATCAGCCCCAGCATTTT.

The chain joins TRBV27 to TRBJ2-2; the D gene is possibly TRBD2 (6 bases). Per the germline V gene, CDR1 is MNHEY and CDR2 is SMNVEV (reference sequence). V lost 3 bases, J lost 4 bases, and 12 bases lay in between. The CDR3 has 15 amino acids. The CDR3 DNA reads TGTGCCAGCAGTTTTGGCGGGATCGGCACCGGGGAGCTGTTTTTT. This translates into CASSFGGIGTGELFF.

This chain joins TRBV19 and TRBJ1-5, with TRBD1 identical over 10 bases. CDR3 length equals 15 residues. Germline lookup yields CDR1 LNHDA and CDR2 SQIVND (reference sequence). Trimming removed 3 bases from V and 6 bases from J; junction bases left unmatched: 5. The CDR3 DNA sequence: TGTGCCAGTAGTATCGGGACAGGGGTGGTTCAGCCCCAGCATTTT. It codes for CASSIGTGVVQPQHF.

This chain joins TRBV6-5 and TRBJ1-5; D remains unclear. Trimming took off 5 bases at V and 4 bases at J, with 6 bases between the two ends. This CDR3 has 12 amino acids. Germline lookup yields CDR1 MNHEY and CDR2 SVGAGI. The CDR3 DNA follows: TGTGCCAGCAGTAACCCTAATCAGCCCCAGCATTTT. It translates to CASSNPNQPQHF.

The chain links TRBV5-1 to TRBJ1-2; D not resolved. This CDR3 has 12 residues. Germline-derived CDR1 and CDR2 are SGHRS and YFSETQ. V was shortened by 1 base and J by 5 bases, with 6 bases between the two germline ends. CDR3 nucleotide sequence: TGCGCCAGCAGCTTGCAAGGGTATGGCTACACCTTC. Translation gives CASSLQGYGYTF.

The V call is TRBV21-1, the J call TRBJ2-3. TRBV21-1 corresponds to a pseudogene. There are 12 residues in the CDR3. The CDR3 here is CASSKDTDTQYF. The CDR3, as DNA: TGTGCCAGCAGCAAAGACACAGATACGCAGTATTTT.

This chain uses TRBV4-3 with TRBJ1-2; possibly TRBD1 for D (5 bases). The CDR3 is 16 residues long. V shed 0 bases and J shed 2 bases, with 13 bases lying between them. Per germline, CDR1 LGHNA and CDR2 YSLEER. CDR3 protein: CASSQEIGEGNYGYTF. In DNA form, the CDR3 reads TGCGCCAGCAGCCAAGAGATTGGCGAGGGGAACTATGGCTACACCTTC.

This clone occurred a few times. Different DNA sequences within this sample yield the same CDR3. This rearrangement joins TRBV10-2 to TRBJ2-3; maybe TRBD2 (5 bases). Germline values: CDR1 WSHSY, CDR2 SAAADI. The CDR3 is made up of 12 amino acids. V gave up 5 bases and J gave up 8 bases, with 11 bases separating them. CDR3 sequence reads: CASSTTGGTQYF. The CDR3, as DNA: TGCGCCAGCAGTACAACTGGAGGTACGCAGTATTTT.